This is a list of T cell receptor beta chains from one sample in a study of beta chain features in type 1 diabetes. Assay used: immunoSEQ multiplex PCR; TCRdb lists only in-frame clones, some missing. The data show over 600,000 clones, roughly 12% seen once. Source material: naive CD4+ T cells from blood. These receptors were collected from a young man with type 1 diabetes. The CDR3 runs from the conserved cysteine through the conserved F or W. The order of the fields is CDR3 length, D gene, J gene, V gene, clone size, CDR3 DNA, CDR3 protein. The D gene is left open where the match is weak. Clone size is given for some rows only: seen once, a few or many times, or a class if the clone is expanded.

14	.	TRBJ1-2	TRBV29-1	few	TGCAGCGTTGAAAGGGCAGGATGGGGCTATGGCTACACCTTC	CSVERAGWGYGYTF
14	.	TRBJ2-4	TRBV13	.	TGTGCCAGCAGCTTAGGAGGGGAAAAAAACATTCAGTACTTC	CASSLGGEKNIQYF
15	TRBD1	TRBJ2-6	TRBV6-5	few	TGTGCCAGTAGGGACAGTTCAGGAGGGGCCAACGTCCTGACTTTC	CASRDSSGGANVLTF
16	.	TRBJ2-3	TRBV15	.	TGTGCCACCACCCCCACAGGGAGGGGTAGCACAGATACGCAGTATTTT	CATTPTGRGSTDTQYF
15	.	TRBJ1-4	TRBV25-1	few	TGTGCCAGCAGTGAATCGTTGGGGGCGAATGAAAAACTGTTTTTT	CASSESLGANEKLFF
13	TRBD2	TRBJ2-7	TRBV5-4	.	TGTGCCAGCAGCCCCCGGGGGGGGTACGAGCAGTACTTC	CASSPRGGYEQYF
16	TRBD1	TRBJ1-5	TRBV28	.	TGTGCCAGCAGTCGACAGGGGGCTCGAGGCAATCAGCCCCAGCATTTT	CASSRQGARGNQPQHF
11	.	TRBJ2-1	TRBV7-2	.	TGTGCCAGCAGCTTACTAGCAGAGCAGTTCTTC	CASSLLAEQFF
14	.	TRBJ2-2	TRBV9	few	TGTGCCAGCAGCATTGAAGGGCGCACCGGGGAGCTGTTTTTT	CASSIEGRTGELFF
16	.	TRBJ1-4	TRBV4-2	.	TGTGCCAGCAGCCAAGACTTGGACAGACCAAATGAAAAACTGTTTTTT	CASSQDLDRPNEKLFF
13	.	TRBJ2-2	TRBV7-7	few	TGTGCCAGCAGCTTTGAAGAGACCGGGGAGCTGTTTTTT	CASSFEETGELFF
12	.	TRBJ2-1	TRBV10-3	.	TGTGCCATCAGTGAACGTCGCGATGAGCAGTTCTTC	CAISERRDEQFF
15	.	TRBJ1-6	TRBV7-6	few	TGTGCCAGCAGCTTAGTCGGGGAGGCTAAATCACCCCTCCACTTT	CASSLVGEAKSPLHF
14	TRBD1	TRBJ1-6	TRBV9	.	TGTGCCAGCAGCGTAGGAGCAGGGGGATCACCCCTCCACTTT	CASSVGAGGSPLHF
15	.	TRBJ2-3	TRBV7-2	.	TGTGCCAGCAGCCCGGGACTGGACCTGGCAGATACGCAGTATTTT	CASSPGLDLADTQYF
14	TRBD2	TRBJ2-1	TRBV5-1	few	TGCGCCAGCAGCTTGAAACTAGCGGACAATGAGCAGTTCTTC	CASSLKLADNEQFF
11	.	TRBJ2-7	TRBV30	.	TGTGCCTGGACAGGGTCCTACGAGCAGTACTTC	CAWTGSYEQYF
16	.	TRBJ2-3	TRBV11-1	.	TGTGCCAGCAGCTTCACCGTGACAACTAGCACAGATACGCAGTATTTT	CASSFTVTTSTDTQYF
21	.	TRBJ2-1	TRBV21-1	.	TGTGCCAGCAGCAAAGACCATACCAACCCCCTCCCAGCGGGCCGACGAACTGAGCAGTTCTTC	CASSKDHTNPLPAGRRTEQFF
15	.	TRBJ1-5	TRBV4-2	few	TGTGCCAGCAGCCAGGATTTAAGTGGGGTTCAGCCCCAGCATTTT	CASSQDLSGVQPQHF
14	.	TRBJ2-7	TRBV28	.	TGTGCCAGCAGGCCACAGGGAAAAGGCTACGAGCAGTACTTC	CASRPQGKGYEQYF
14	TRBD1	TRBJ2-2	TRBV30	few	TGTGCCTGGAGCGTAGGACAGGACACCGGGGAGCTGTTTTTT	CAWSVGQDTGELFF